The next 3 T cell receptor beta chains were all read from a single sample in a study of blood T cell repertoires in COVID-19. TCRdb keeps only in-frame clones here, not all; method: immunoSEQ multiplex PCR. The data show about 380,000 clones, roughly 85% seen once. The sequenced sample consisted of peripheral blood. These receptors were collected from a woman in her late teens or twenties with acute or convalescent COVID-19.

The chain has TRBV19 and TRBJ2-5; D may be TRBD2 (7 bases). Trimming removed 3 bases from V and 2 bases from J, with 10 bases in between. CDR3 length: 14 residues. In germline, CDR1 is LNHDA, CDR2 SQIVND (reference sequence). The CDR3 is CASSIEGGQETQYF. CDR3 nucleotide sequence: TGTGCCAGTAGTATTGAGGGGGGGCAAGAGACCCAGTACTTC.

V gene TRBV12-3 or TRBV12-4 combines with J gene TRBJ2-1; perhaps TRBD1 as D (6 bases). With 6 bases removed from V and 4 bases from J, the gap between germline ends came to 10 bases. The CDR3 extends over 13 amino acids. The CDR3 sequence: CASRTDRYNEQFF. CDR3 coding DNA: TGTGCCAGCAGGACGGACAGATACAATGAGCAGTTCTTC.

The chain has TRBV11-2 and TRBJ2-5, with 12 bases identical to TRBD2. The CDR3 contains 16 residues. J gave up 1 base and V 3 bases, and 3 bases lay outside the gene matches. Germline-derived CDR1 and CDR2 are SGHAT and FQNNGV. The CDR3 region is CASSFLAGGPQETQYF. As DNA, the CDR3 is TGTGCCAGCAGCTTCCTAGCGGGAGGGCCCCAAGAGACCCAGTACTTC. The variable domain in full, completed from reference TRBV11-2 and TRBJ2-5, reads EAGVAQSPRYKIIEKRQSVAFWCNPISGHATLYWYQQILGQGPKLLIQFQNNGVVDDSQLPKDRFSAERLKGVDSTLKIQPAKLEDSAVYLCASSFLAGGPQETQYFGPGTRLLVL.